The 27 T cell receptor beta chains below all came from one sample that was sequenced in a study of cytomegalovirus exposure and HLA in healthy donors. The PCR used 60 Vbeta and 13 Jbeta primers. Sequenced by immunoSEQ multiplex PCR; TCRdb stores in-frame clones only, minus some. The top ten hold approximately 4.3% of the sample, which has 90,000 to 120,000 clones, more than 65% seen once. The sequenced sample consisted of PBMCs. These receptors all come from a woman aged 18 to 35 in good health and CMV-seropositive.

This chain uses TRBV6-4 with TRBJ2-3; 7 bases are shared with TRBD1. The CDR3 consists of 15 residues. V shed 6 bases and J 2 bases; nucleotides not matched to a gene: 8. Germline CDR1 reads MRHNA; CDR2 reads SNTAGT. The CDR3 protein is CASSQQGSYTDTQYF. Written as DNA, the CDR3 is TGTGCCAGCAGCCAACAGGGGTCGTACACAGATACGCAGTATTTT.

The genes are TRBV4-2 and TRBJ2-3, with 8 bases fitting TRBD1. CDR1 and CDR2 from the germline V gene are LGHNA and YNFKEQ. Trimming cost V 3 bases and J 0 bases; bases outside gene matches: 2. This CDR3 region has 15 residues. The CDR3 loop is CASSHGQGSTDTQYF. CDR3 coding DNA: TGTGCCAGCAGCCATGGACAGGGTAGCACAGATACGCAGTATTTT.

This clone was seen only a few times. The CDR3 reads CAWTRLFQRNTEAFF. CDR3 DNA sequence: TGTGCCTGGACCAGGCTCTTTCAACGGAACACTGAAGCTTTCTTT. The J gene is TRBJ1-1, the V gene TRBV30; D gene unclear. V gave up 4 bases and J gave up 1 base, with 16 bases separating them. Per germline, CDR1 GTSNPN and CDR2 SVGIG (reference sequence). The CDR3 is made up of 15 amino acids.

The chain links TRBV28 to TRBJ2-7; 7 bases align to TRBD2. The V segment lost 3 bases and the J segment 4 bases; nucleotides outside the gene matches: 3. CDR1 is MDHEN and CDR2 is SYDVKM in the germline V gene. The CDR3 has 13 amino acids. The CDR3: CASSLGRGYEQYF. The CDR3 region has the DNA TGTGCCAGCAGTTTGGGGAGGGGTTACGAGCAGTACTTC.

This chain joins TRBV11-2 and TRBJ1-1, with 8 nucleotides matching TRBD1. Looked up from germline, CDR1 is SGHAT and CDR2 is FQNNGV. The junction had 4 bases not matched to a gene; V was cut back by 5 bases and J by 8 bases. CDR3 size: 12 residues. The CDR3 nucleotides are TGTGCCAGCAGCCAAAGGACAGGGGAAGCTTTCTTT. Protein product: CASSQRTGEAFF.

CDR3 sequence reads: CAWIPGGFTEAFF. CDR3 nucleotide sequence: TGTGCCTGGATCCCCGGCGGTTTCACTGAAGCTTTCTTT. The chain employs TRBV30 and TRBJ1-1, with unresolved D. Germline V gene sequence: CDR1 GTSNPN, CDR2 SVGIG (reference sequence). Trimming pared 4 bases from V and 4 bases from J, leaving 13 bases between. CDR3 length equals 13 residues.

This clone occurred a few times. V and J are TRBV6-5 and TRBJ2-7; 10 nucleotides line up with TRBD2. V lost 4 bases, J lost 4 bases, and 4 bases stayed unmatched. There are 14 residues in the CDR3. The germline V gene has CDR1 MNHEY and CDR2 SVGAGI. The CDR3 loop is CASSSLAGAYEQYF. The DNA of the CDR3 is TGTGCCAGCAGTTCGCTAGCGGGAGCTTACGAGCAGTACTTC.

The CDR3 DNA reads as TGTGCCAGCAGCCCCGGACTCCCCCTGGGGGAGCAGTACTTC. Its translation: CASSPGLPLGEQYF. The genes are TRBV7-2 and TRBJ2-7, with a weak D call TRBD2 (5 bases). The CDR3 covers 14 residues. V was shortened by 5 bases and J by 7 bases, with 18 bases between the two germline ends. Germline V lookup: CDR1 SGHTA, CDR2 FQGNSA.

The rearrangement uses TRBV5-4 and TRBJ2-7; TRBD2 aligns across 9 bases. Germline V gene lookup returns CDR1 SGHNT and CDR2 YYREEE (reference sequence). V shed 1 base and J 5 bases; nucleotides not matched to a gene: 16. The CDR3 runs 18 residues. The CDR3 spells CASSLWGEGVAGANEQYF. The CDR3 coding sequence is TGTGCCAGCAGCTTGTGGGGGGAGGGAGTAGCGGGAGCGAACGAGCAGTACTTC.

This clone was observed a few times. This sequence joins TRBV5-1 and TRBJ1-2; TRBD1 matches 9 bases. V shed 2 bases, J shed 7 bases, and the junction held 12 bases outside the gene matches. The CDR3 is made up of 16 amino acids. Germline V gene lookup returns CDR1 SGHRS and CDR2 YFSETQ. The CDR3 region is CASSLTSGTGYSGYTF. CDR3 bases: TGCGCCAGCAGCTTAACCTCGGGGACAGGGTACTCTGGCTACACCTTC.

The rearrangement links TRBV6-5 to TRBJ1-4, with D maybe TRBD1 (5 bases). The V end lost 5 bases, the J end lost 6 bases, and 16 bases lay between the germline ends. CDR3 length: 15 amino acids. In germline, CDR1 is MNHEY, CDR2 SVGAGI. CDR3 region: CASSPITGSYEKLFF. CDR3 nucleotides: TGTGCCAGCAGTCCCATAACAGGCTCGTATGAAAAACTGTTTTTT.

The chain uses TRBV7-2 and TRBJ2-5; 10 nucleotides agree with TRBD1. V shed 3 bases, J shed 5 bases, and the junction held 3 bases outside the gene matches. The CDR3 runs to 14 residues. Per germline, CDR1 SGHTA and CDR2 FQGNSA. The CDR3 DNA follows: TGTGCCAGCAGCTTGACAGGGGGCAGCGAGACCCAGTACTTC. Protein sequence: CASSLTGGSETQYF.

The rearrangement uses TRBV7-8 and TRBJ2-7; 8 nucleotides match TRBD1. The V gene's germline CDR1 is SGHVS and CDR2 FQNEAQ. The CDR3 is made up of 14 amino acids. V trimming: 1 base; J trimming: 4 bases; junction bases outside the gene matches: 3. CDR3 bases: TGTGCCAGCAGCTTAGGGACAGGGAATTACGAGCAGTACTTC. Encoded protein: CASSLGTGNYEQYF.

This chain links TRBV18 with TRBJ1-5; 8 nucleotides align to TRBD1. V lost 5 bases and J lost 2; bases outside the gene matches: 2. Germline V gene lookup returns CDR1 KGHSH and CDR2 LQKENI. CDR3 length: 14 amino acids. CDR3 DNA: TGTGCCAGCTCAACACAGGGGGGCAATCAGCCCCAGCATTTT. Translating gives CASSTQGGNQPQHF.

The chain uses TRBV12-5 and TRBJ2-2; 7 bases align to TRBD1. The CDR3 sequence is 16 residues long. Per germline, CDR1 LGHNT and CDR2 FRNRAP. With 0 bases clipped from V and 6 bases from J, the junction kept 7 bases outside the gene matches. The CDR3 loop is CASGLVLTGVPGELFF. CDR3 DNA sequence: TGTGCTAGTGGTTTGGTACTTACAGGGGTTCCCGGGGAGCTGTTTTTT.

This chain joins TRBV6-1 and TRBJ2-5; D is possibly TRBD1 (5 bases). This CDR3 has 14 residues. V shed 2 bases and J shed 7 bases, with 14 bases lying between them. Germline CDR1 MNHNS, CDR2 SASEGT. The CDR3 reads CASSEIQGQRTQYF. As DNA, the CDR3 is TGTGCCAGCAGTGAAATCCAGGGTCAACGGACCCAGTACTTC.

There are a few counts of this clone. The chain carries TRBV6-5 and TRBJ1-3; tentatively, D is TRBD1 (5 bases). Looked up from germline, CDR1 is MNHEY and CDR2 is SVGAGI. There are 15 residues in the CDR3. With 1 base removed from V and 2 bases from J, the gap between germline ends came to 9 bases. The CDR3 region is CASSYFQGTGNTIYF. The CDR3 DNA follows: TGTGCCAGCAGTTACTTCCAGGGTACTGGAAACACCATATATTTT.

V and J are TRBV7-2 and TRBJ2-7; 9 nucleotides line up with TRBD1. Germline CDR1 and CDR2: SGHTA and FQGNSA. The CDR3 totals 15 residues. V trimming: 2 bases; J trimming: 0 bases; junction bases outside the gene matches: 2. The CDR3 coding sequence is TGTGCCAGCAGCTTAAGACAGGGGGGCTCCTACGAGCAGTACTTC. It is translated as CASSLRQGGSYEQYF. The whole variable domain, filled in from reference TRBV7-2 and TRBJ2-7, reads GAGVSQSPSNKVTEKGKDVELRCDPISGHTALYWYRQSLGQGLEFLIYFQGNSAPDKSGLPSDRFSAERTGGSVSTLTIQRTQQEDSAVYLCASSLRQGGSYEQYFGPGTRLTVT.

The CDR3 sequence is CASRGAMGGELFF. The CDR3 DNA sequence: TGTGCCAGTAGAGGAGCGATGGGCGGGGAGCTGTTTTTT. The rearrangement joins TRBV19 to TRBJ2-2; no reliable D call. Germline assignment: CDR1 LNHDA and CDR2 SQIVND (reference sequence). V lost 6 bases and J lost 7, with 12 bases in between. CDR3 length: 13 amino acids.

This clone was observed once. The chain employs TRBV25-1 and TRBJ2-5, with 8 bases matching TRBD1. Per germline, CDR1 MGHDK and CDR2 SYGVNS. With V trimmed by 0 bases and J by 5 bases, 11 bases remained unmatched. The CDR3 sequence is 17 residues long. CDR3 in DNA: TGTGCCAGCAGTGAATATTACCCAGGGGGCGCATCGGAGACCCAGTACTTC. This encodes CASSEYYPGGASETQYF.

The V gene is TRBV28, the J gene TRBJ2-7; possible D gene TRBD1, 5 bases. Trimming left V 7 bases short and J 2 bases short, with 15 bases between. The CDR3 runs to 14 residues. From germline, CDR1 is MDHEN and CDR2 SYDVKM. Here the CDR3 DNA reads TGTGCCAGCAAGTTTGAAGACAGAACCTACGAGCAGTACTTC. Its protein is CASKFEDRTYEQYF.

This chain joins TRBV4-3 and TRBJ2-3; weak D call: TRBD2 (6 bases). The V end lost 1 base, the J end lost 3 bases, and 14 bases lay between the germline ends. Germline assignment: CDR1 LGHNA and CDR2 YSLEER. The CDR3 has 16 amino acids. The CDR3 sequence: CASSQVLGSGTDTQYF. The CDR3 DNA sequence: TGCGCCAGCAGCCAAGTTCTCGGGAGCGGGACAGATACGCAGTATTTT.

This chain connects TRBV30 to TRBJ1-5; maybe TRBD1 (5 bases). Germline values: CDR1 GTSNPN, CDR2 SVGIG (reference sequence). The CDR3 length is 13 residues. Trimming removed 3 bases at V and 4 bases at J, with 10 bases between. CDR3 region: CAWSIQVNQPQHF. CDR3 bases: TGTGCCTGGAGCATACAGGTGAATCAGCCCCAGCATTTT.

In this sample, this clone turned up a few times. CDR3 in amino acids: CASSLSSAYEQYF. The CDR3 nucleotides read TGTGCCAGCAGCTTATCCAGCGCCTACGAGCAGTACTTC. The rearrangement joins TRBV7-2 to TRBJ2-7; D uncertain. Germline V gives CDR1 SGHTA, CDR2 FQGNSA. V was shortened by 2 bases and J by 2 bases, with 7 bases between the two germline ends. CDR3 length equals 13 residues.

As to this clone: Distinct nucleotide sequences in the sample also encode this CDR3. The CDR3 coding sequence is TGCGCCAGCAGCTTCCCCTCGGGGGGGTCCACTGAAGCTTTCTTT. This codes for CASSFPSGGSTEAFF. The chain is built from TRBV5-1 and TRBJ1-1, with D possibly matching TRBD1 (5 bases). Germline CDR1 SGHRS, CDR2 YFSETQ. Trimming pared 2 bases from V and 4 bases from J, leaving 15 bases between. The CDR3 extends over 15 amino acids.

The chain has TRBV30 and TRBJ1-3, with D possibly TRBD1 on 5 matching bases. CDR1 GTSNPN and CDR2 SVGIG come from the germline V gene (reference sequence). The CDR3 consists of 13 residues. V dropped 1 base and J dropped 4 bases, with 8 bases sitting between them. For the CDR3, the DNA is TGTGCCTGGAGTGGGGGGGTCGGAAACACCATATATTTT. This translates into CAWSGGVGNTIYF.

Details on this clone: A far larger clone is only one base removed, so a read error is likely. The sample holds other DNA sequences that translate to the same CDR3. The chain combines TRBV10-2 with TRBJ1-1; D is unresolved. Germline V gene data show CDR1 as WSHSY and CDR2 as SAAADI. Trimming removed 5 bases from V and 4 bases from J, with 17 bases in between. This CDR3 spans 15 amino acids. The CDR3 protein is CASSSRFGAGTEAFF. In nucleotides, the CDR3 is TGCGCCAGCAGTTCCAGGTTTGGCGCGGGCACTGAAGCTTTCTTT.